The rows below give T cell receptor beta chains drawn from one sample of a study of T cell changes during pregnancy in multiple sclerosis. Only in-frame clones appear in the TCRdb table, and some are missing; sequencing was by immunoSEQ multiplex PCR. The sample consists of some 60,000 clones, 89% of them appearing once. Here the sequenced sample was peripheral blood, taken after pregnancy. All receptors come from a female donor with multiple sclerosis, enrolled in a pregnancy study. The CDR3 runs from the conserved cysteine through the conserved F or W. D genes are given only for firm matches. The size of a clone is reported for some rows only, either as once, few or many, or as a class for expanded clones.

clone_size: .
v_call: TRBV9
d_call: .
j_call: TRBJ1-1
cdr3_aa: CASSVGPGMNTEAFF
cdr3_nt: TGTGCCAGCAGCGTAGGGCCAGGTATGAACACTGAAGCTTTCTTT

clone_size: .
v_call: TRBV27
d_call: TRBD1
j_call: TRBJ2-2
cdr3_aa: CASSFVQGAGELFF
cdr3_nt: TGTGCCAGCAGTTTTGTTCAGGGGGCCGGGGAGCTGTTTTTT

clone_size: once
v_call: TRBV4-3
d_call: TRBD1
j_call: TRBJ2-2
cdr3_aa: CASNRGAIPNTGELFF
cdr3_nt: TGCGCCAGCAACAGGGGGGCCATACCGAACACCGGGGAGCTGTTTTTT

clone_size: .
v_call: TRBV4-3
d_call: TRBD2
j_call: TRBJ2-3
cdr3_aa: CASSQEASGGASYTQYF
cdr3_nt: TGCGCCAGCAGCCAAGAGGCTAGCGGGGGGGCCAGTTATACGCAGTATTTT

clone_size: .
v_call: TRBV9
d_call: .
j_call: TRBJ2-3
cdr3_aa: CASSPLGGERNTQYF
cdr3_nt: TGTGCCAGCAGCCCTCTAGGAGGTGAGCGAAATACGCAGTATTTT

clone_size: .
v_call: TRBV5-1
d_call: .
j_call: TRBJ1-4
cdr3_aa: CASSSRGGGEKLFF
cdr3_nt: TGCGCCAGCAGCTCCCGGGGCGGGGGGGAAAAACTGTTTTTT

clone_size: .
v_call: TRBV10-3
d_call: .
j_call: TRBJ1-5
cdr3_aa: CAISDGAAYSNQPQHF
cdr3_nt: TGTGCCATCAGTGATGGGGCAGCATATAGCAATCAGCCCCAGCATTTT

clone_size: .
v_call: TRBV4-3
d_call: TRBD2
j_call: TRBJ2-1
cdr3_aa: CASSQEGLAFGEQFF
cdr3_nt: TGCGCCAGCAGCCAGGAGGGACTAGCGTTTGGGGAGCAGTTCTTC

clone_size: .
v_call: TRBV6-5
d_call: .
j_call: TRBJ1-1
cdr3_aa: CASRQGPEAFF
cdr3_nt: TGTGCCAGCCGGCAGGGGCCTGAAGCTTTCTTT

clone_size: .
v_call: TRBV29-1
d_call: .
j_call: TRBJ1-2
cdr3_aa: CSVGVRYGYTF
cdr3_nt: TGCAGCGTTGGCGTAAGATATGGCTACACCTTC

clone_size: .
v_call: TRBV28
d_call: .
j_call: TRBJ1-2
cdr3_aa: CASSLQGNYGYTF
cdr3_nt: TGTGCCAGCAGTTTGCAGGGGAACTATGGCTACACCTTC

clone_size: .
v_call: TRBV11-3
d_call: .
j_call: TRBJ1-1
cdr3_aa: CASSLRSNTEAFF
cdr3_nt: TGTGCCAGCAGCCTAAGATCGAACACTGAAGCTTTCTTT

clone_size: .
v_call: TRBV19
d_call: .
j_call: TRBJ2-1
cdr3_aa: CASSIPPAGFNEQFF
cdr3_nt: TGTGCCAGTAGTATCCCCCCGGCGGGGTTCAATGAGCAGTTCTTC

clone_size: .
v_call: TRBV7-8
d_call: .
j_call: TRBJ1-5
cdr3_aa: CASSPNVYSNQPQHF
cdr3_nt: TGTGCCAGCAGCCCCAATGTCTATAGCAATCAGCCCCAGCATTTT

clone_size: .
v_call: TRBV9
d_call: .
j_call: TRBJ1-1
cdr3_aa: CASTIGGAINTEAFF
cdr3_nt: TGTGCCAGCACCATAGGTGGGGCCATAAACACTGAAGCTTTCTTT

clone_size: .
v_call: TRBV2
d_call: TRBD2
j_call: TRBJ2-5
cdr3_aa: CASSRERGGPETQYF
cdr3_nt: TGTGCCAGCAGTCGGGAGCGGGGGGGCCCCGAGACCCAGTACTTC

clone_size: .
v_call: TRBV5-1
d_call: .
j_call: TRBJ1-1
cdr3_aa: CASSPRGLNTEAFF
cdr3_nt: TGCGCCAGCAGCCCCAGGGGACTGAACACTGAAGCTTTCTTT

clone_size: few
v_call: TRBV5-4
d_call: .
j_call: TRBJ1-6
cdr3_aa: CATAFGRGNSPLHF
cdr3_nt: TGTGCCACCGCCTTCGGCCGCGGGAATTCACCCCTCCACTTT

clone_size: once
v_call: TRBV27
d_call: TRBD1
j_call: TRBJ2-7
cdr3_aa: CASSFSTGTGFYEQYF
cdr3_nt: TGTGCCAGCAGTTTTTCTACCGGGACAGGGTTCTACGAGCAGTACTTC

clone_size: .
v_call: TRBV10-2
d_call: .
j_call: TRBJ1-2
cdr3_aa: CASSDGLYGYTF
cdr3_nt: TGCGCCAGCAGTGATGGCCTCTATGGCTACACCTTC

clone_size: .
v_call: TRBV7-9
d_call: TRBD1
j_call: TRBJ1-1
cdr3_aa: CASSLARDRLNTEAFF
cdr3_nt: TGTGCCAGCAGCTTAGCCCGGGACAGATTGAACACTGAAGCTTTCTTT

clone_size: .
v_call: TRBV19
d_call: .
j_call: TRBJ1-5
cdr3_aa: CASSISGPGLYQPQHF
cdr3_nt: TGTGCCAGTAGTATTTCGGGCCCGGGGTTATATCAGCCCCAGCATTTT

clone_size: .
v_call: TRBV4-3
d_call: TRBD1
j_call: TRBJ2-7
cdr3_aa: CASSQGPGQGVYEQYF
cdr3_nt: TGCGCCAGCAGCCAAGGCCCGGGACAGGGAGTCTACGAGCAGTACTTC

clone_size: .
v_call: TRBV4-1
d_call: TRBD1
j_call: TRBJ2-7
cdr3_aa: CASSQGQGPTYEQYF
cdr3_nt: TGCGCCAGCAGCCAAGGACAGGGCCCGACCTACGAGCAGTACTTC

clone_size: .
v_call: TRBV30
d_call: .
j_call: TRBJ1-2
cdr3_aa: CAWRDGGGYTF
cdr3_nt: TGTGCCTGGAGGGACGGCGGGGGCTACACCTTC

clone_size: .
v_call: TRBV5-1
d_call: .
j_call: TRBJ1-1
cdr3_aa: CASSIMGANTEAFF
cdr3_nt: TGCGCCAGCAGTATCATGGGGGCGAACACTGAAGCTTTCTTT

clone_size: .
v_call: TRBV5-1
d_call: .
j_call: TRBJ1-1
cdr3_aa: CASSSLTELEAFF
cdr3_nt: TGCGCCAGCAGCTCCCTGACAGAACTAGAAGCTTTCTTT